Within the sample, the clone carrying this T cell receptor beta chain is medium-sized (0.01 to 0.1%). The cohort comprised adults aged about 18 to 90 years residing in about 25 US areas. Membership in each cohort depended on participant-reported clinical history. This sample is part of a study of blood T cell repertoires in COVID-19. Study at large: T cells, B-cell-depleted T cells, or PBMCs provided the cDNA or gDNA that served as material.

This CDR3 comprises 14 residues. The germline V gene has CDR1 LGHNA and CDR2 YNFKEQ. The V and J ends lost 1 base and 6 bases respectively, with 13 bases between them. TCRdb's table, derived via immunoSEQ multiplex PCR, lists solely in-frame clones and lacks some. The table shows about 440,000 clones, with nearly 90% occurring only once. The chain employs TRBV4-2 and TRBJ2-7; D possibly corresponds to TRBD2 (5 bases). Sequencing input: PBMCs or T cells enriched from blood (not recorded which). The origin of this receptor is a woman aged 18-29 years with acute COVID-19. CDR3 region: CASSQGAETAEQYF. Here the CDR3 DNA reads TGTGCCAGCAGCCAAGGAGCGGAGACCGCCGAGCAGTACTTC.